The clone carrying this TCR beta chain has a single count. Its antigen is unknown. This record comes from a study of cytomegalovirus exposure and HLA in healthy donors. Overall study: Clustering assigned about four fifths of the roughly 400 genotyped donors to the Caucasian-associated ancestry cluster.

Notes on the study in general: Evidence from a later analysis indicated that most CMV-associated TCR beta chains looked HLA-restricted.

A multiplex PCR was run with 60 Vbeta primers and 13 Jbeta primers. Per the authors' pipeline: In a later analysis, of about 80 million unique beta chains, around 11 million appeared in at least two donors. Using immunoSEQ multiplex PCR, the repertoire was profiled, and TCRdb retains in-frame clones only, with some absent. V and J calls plus clone size are reproduced from that table; the DNA served to infer D and trimming. The data contain about 190,000 clones, 70% to 90% of them seen just once; the ten biggest clones take up approximately 1.9%. The clonotype comes from a woman aged 18-29 years in good health and CMV-seronegative. The material sequenced was PBMCs.

The CDR3 DNA reads TGTGCCAGCAGTTACCGGCTAGCGGGGGGGGAGCAGTACTTC. Residues: CASSYRLAGGEQYF. The J gene is TRBJ2-7, the V gene TRBV6-5; 12 bases match TRBD2. The CDR3 is 14 residues long. Trimming at V came to 2 bases and at J to 7 bases, leaving 3 bases not matched to a gene. From germline, CDR1 is MNHEY and CDR2 SVGAGI.